These 10 T cell receptor beta chains were sequenced from one sample in a study of PD-1 blockade in classical Hodgkin lymphoma. Every patient relapsed after autologous stem cell transplantation, and brentuximab vedotin exposure varied. Some clones are missing from TCRdb's copy, which holds only in-frame ones; the method was immunoSEQ multiplex PCR. This table holds nearly 55,000 clones, roughly 80% found once. Here the sequenced sample was peripheral blood mononuclear cells (PBMCs), taken at baseline. The source is a human donor with classical Hodgkin lymphoma.

The sample holds one count of this clone. The rearrangement uses TRBV2 and TRBJ2-3; perhaps TRBD1 as D (6 bases). Trimming took 8 bases from V and 1 from J, leaving 16 bases between them. CDR1 and CDR2 (germline): SNHLY, FYNNEI. This CDR3 has 15 amino acids. CDR3 nucleotides: TGTGCCAGCCTAGGGAACCCAGGGGGCACAGATACGCAGTATTTT. It encodes CASLGNPGGTDTQYF.

This sequence joins TRBV10-3 and TRBJ2-3; 12 nucleotides agree with TRBD2. The CDR3 length is 18 residues. Germline CDR1 is ENHRY and CDR2 is SYGVKD. The trim removed 2 bases at V and 2 bases at J, leaving 8 bases unmatched. The CDR3: CAISETGSSGRATDTQYF. Here the CDR3 DNA reads TGTGCCATCAGTGAGACTGGGTCTAGCGGGAGGGCCACAGATACGCAGTATTTT.

The chain combines TRBV2 with TRBJ2-7; 9 nucleotides agree with TRBD1. V lost 6 bases to trimming and J lost 0 bases; unmatched junction nucleotides: 9. The CDR3 loop spans 16 amino acids. CDR1 SNHLY and CDR2 FYNNEI come from the germline V gene. CDR3 coding DNA: TGTGCCAGCAGCCCCTGGACAGGGGAGCGCTCCTACGAGCAGTACTTC. It is translated as CASSPWTGERSYEQYF. The full variable domain, in which reference TRBV2 and TRBJ2-7 provide the parts outside the CDR3, is EPEVTQTPSHQVTQMGQEVILRCVPISNHLYFYWYRQILGQKVEFLVSFYNNEISEKSEIFDDQFSVERPDGSNFTLKIRSTKLEDSAMYFCASSPWTGERSYEQYFGPGTRLTVT.

As DNA, the CDR3 is TGTGCCAGCAGCCCCACCGGGACTAGCGGTTACAATGAGCAGTTCTTC. It encodes CASSPTGTSGYNEQFF. The chain couples TRBV27 to TRBJ2-1, with 11 bases that match TRBD2. From germline, CDR1 is MNHEY and CDR2 SMNVEV (reference sequence). V dropped 6 bases and J dropped 4; count of bases not matched to a gene: 8. The CDR3 runs 16 residues.

The chain has TRBV14 and TRBJ1-5, with no clear D. V was cut by 5 bases and J by 10 bases, with 15 bases left in between. The CDR3 contains 13 residues. Germline V gene data show CDR1 as SGHDN and CDR2 as FVKESK. CDR3 protein: CASSWGHAAPQHF. The CDR3 DNA follows: TGTGCCAGCAGCTGGGGTCACGCCGCACCCCAGCATTTT.

This sequence joins TRBV19 and TRBJ2-1; 8 bases align to TRBD2. CDR3 length: 16 amino acids. Germline V CDR1 and CDR2: LNHDA, SQIVND (reference sequence). V trimming: 0 bases; J trimming: 3 bases; junction bases outside the gene matches: 4. CDR3 sequence: CASSIDKSGSYNEQFF. In DNA, the CDR3 is TGTGCCAGTAGTATAGATAAGAGCGGGAGCTACAATGAGCAGTTCTTC.

V and J are TRBV4-3 and TRBJ2-3, with D possibly matching TRBD2 (6 bases). CDR1 and CDR2 from the germline V gene are LGHNA and YSLEER. The CDR3 totals 16 residues. Trimming removed 3 bases at V and 6 bases at J, with 19 bases between. Here the CDR3 reads CASSQNAGLRVDTQYF. CDR3 nucleotide sequence: TGCGCCAGCAGCCAGAATGCAGGACTAAGAGTTGATACGCAGTATTTT.

The J gene is TRBJ2-7, the V gene TRBV7-2; 8 positions agree with TRBD2. This CDR3 contains 13 residues. V shed 3 bases, J shed 4 bases, and the junction held 2 bases outside the gene matches. The germline gives CDR1 SGHTA, CDR2 FQGNSA. In DNA form, the CDR3 reads TGTGCCAGCAGCTTCCCGGGAGGGTACGAGCAGTACTTC. It is translated as CASSFPGGYEQYF.

For the CDR3, the DNA is TGCGCCAGCAGCCAAGGGGGACTAGTCGCAGATACGCAGTATTTT. Translated: CASSQGGLVADTQYF. The J gene is TRBJ2-3, the V gene TRBV4-3; TRBD2 aligns across 8 bases. The V and J ends lost 1 base and 4 bases, in that order; junction bases with no gene match: 4. The CDR3 totals 15 residues. CDR1 and CDR2 (germline): LGHNA, YSLEER.

This rearrangement joins TRBV7-9 to TRBJ2-5, with 8 bases lining up with TRBD2. Germline assignment: CDR1 SEHNR and CDR2 FQNEAQ (reference sequence). V shed 8 bases, J shed 5 bases, and the junction held 16 bases outside the gene matches. The CDR3 is 16 amino acids. CDR3 sequence (DNA): TGTGCCAGCGCGTCCGGCAACGCGGGGGGAGGGGAGACCCAGTACTTC. It translates to CASASGNAGGGETQYF. The full variable domain, with the rest looked up from reference TRBV7-9 and TRBJ2-5, is DTGVSQNPRHKITKRGQNVTFRCDPISEHNRLYWYRQTLGQGPEFLTYFQNEAQLEKSRLLSDRFSAERPKGSFSTLEIQRTEQGDSAMYLCASASGNAGGGETQYFGPGTRLLVL.